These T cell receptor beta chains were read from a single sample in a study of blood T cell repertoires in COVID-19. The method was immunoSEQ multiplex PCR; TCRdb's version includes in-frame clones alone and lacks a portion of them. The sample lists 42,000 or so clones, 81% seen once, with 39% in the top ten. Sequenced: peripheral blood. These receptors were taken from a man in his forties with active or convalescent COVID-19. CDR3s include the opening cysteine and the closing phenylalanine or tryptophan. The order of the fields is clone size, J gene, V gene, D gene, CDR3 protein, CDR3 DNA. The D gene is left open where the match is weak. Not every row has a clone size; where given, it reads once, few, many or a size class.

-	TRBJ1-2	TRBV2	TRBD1	CASSAGQGTGYTF	TGTGCCAGCAGTGCAGGACAGGGTACAGGCTACACCTTC
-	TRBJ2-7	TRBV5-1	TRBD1	CASSRGQPYEQYF	TGCGCCAGCAGCAGGGGACAGCCCTACGAGCAGTACTTC
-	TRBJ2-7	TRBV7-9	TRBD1	CASSEGWTGAGEQYF	TGTGCCAGCAGCGAAGGTTGGACAGGGGCGGGCGAGCAGTACTTC
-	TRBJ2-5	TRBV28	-	CASSKNRNQETQYF	TGTGCCAGCAGTAAAAACAGAAATCAAGAGACCCAGTACTTC
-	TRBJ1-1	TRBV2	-	CASRVASVLGGNTEAFF	TGTGCCAGCAGGGTGGCGTCCGTTCTCGGGGGGAACACTGAAGCTTTCTTT
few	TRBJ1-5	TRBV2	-	CASVSRGANQPQHF	TGTGCCAGCGTAAGCCGAGGTGCCAATCAGCCCCAGCATTTT
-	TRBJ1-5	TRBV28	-	CASSLLTPRQPQHF	TGTGCCAGCAGTTTACTCACCCCGCGGCAGCCCCAGCATTTT
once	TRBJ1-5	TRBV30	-	CAWGWGGNQPQHF	TGTGCCTGGGGATGGGGGGGCAATCAGCCCCAGCATTTT
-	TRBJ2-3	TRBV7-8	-	CASSLSYGTQYF	TGTGCCAGCAGCCTTAGCTATGGTACGCAGTATTTT
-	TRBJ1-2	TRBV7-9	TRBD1	CASSGTGTTNYGYTF	TGTGCCAGCTCGGGGACAGGCACGACCAACTATGGCTACACCTTC
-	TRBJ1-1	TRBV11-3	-	CASSSRTGSTAEAFF	TGTGCCAGCAGCTCTAGGACGGGGTCCACAGCTGAAGCTTTCTTT
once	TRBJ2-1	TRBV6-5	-	CASSYSGVAGYEQFF	TGTGCCAGCAGTTACTCAGGGGTTGCAGGCTATGAGCAGTTCTTC
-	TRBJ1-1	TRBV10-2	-	CASSGQSYTEAFF	TGCGCCAGCAGTGGCCAAAGCTACACTGAAGCTTTCTTT
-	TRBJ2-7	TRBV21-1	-	CASSRQHDEQYF	TGTGCCAGCAGCAGACAACACGACGAGCAGTACTTC
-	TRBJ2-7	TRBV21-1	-	CASSKAQPVAKVRDRSYEQYF	TGTGCCAGCAGCAAAGCCCAACCGGTGGCCAAGGTTAGGGACAGGAGCTACGAGCAGTACTTC
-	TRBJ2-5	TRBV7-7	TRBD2	CASSPLVRTSGGSQETQYF	TGTGCTAGCAGCCCCCTCGTGAGGACTAGCGGGGGGAGTCAAGAGACCCAGTACTTC
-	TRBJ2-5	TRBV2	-	CASWFSGRETQYF	TGTGCCAGCTGGTTTAGTGGGAGAGAGACCCAGTACTTC
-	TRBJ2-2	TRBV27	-	CASSLSGGSGELFF	TGTGCCAGCAGTTTATCTGGAGGGTCCGGGGAGCTGTTTTTT
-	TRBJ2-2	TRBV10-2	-	CASMRTVNTGELFF	TGCGCCAGCATGAGGACAGTCAACACCGGGGAGCTGTTTTTT
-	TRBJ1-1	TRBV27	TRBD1	CATRDSLNTEAFF	TGTGCCACCCGGGACAGCTTGAACACTGAAGCTTTCTTT
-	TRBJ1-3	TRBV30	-	CAWRDSGDGNTIYF	TGTGCCTGGAGAGATTCGGGGGATGGAAACACCATATATTTT
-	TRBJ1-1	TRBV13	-	CASSLRGMAEAFF	TGTGCCAGCAGCTTAAGGGGGATGGCTGAAGCTTTCTTT
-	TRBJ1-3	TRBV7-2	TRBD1	CASSRGQGSSGNTIYF	TGTGCCAGCAGCCGGGGACAGGGGAGCTCTGGAAACACCATATATTTT
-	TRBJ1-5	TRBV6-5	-	CASSPGNQPQHF	TGTGCCAGCAGTCCGGGGAATCAGCCCCAGCATTTT
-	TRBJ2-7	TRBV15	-	CATSRDRSGTDEQYF	TGTGCCACCAGCAGAGATCGAAGCGGCACGGACGAGCAGTACTTC
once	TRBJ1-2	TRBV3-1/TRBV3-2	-	CASSQDLQTSNYGYTF	TGTGCCAGCAGCCAAGACCTTCAGACATCTAACTATGGCTACACCTTC
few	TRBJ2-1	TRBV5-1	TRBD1	CASSRTGDGGNEQFF	TGCGCCAGCAGCCGCACAGGGGACGGTGGCAATGAGCAGTTCTTC
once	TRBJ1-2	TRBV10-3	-	CAIRDRANYGYTF	TGTGCCATCAGGGACAGAGCTAACTATGGCTACACCTTC
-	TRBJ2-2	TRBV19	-	CASSLKGQTGELFF	TGTGCCAGTAGCCTGAAAGGACAGACCGGGGAGCTGTTTTTT
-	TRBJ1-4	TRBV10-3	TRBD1	CAISQHGQGGNEKLFF	TGTGCCATCAGCCAACACGGACAGGGGGGTAATGAAAAACTGTTTTTT
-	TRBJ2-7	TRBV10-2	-	CATLGGSYEQYF	TGCGCCACCTTGGGGGGATCCTACGAGCAGTACTTC
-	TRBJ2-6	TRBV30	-	CAWTAGANVLTF	TGTGCCTGGACGGCTGGGGCCAACGTCCTGACTTTC
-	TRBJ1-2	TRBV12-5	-	CASGGAHGYTF	TGTGCTAGTGGAGGGGCTCATGGCTACACCTTC
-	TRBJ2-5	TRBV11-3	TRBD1	CASSRGTGGLVKETQYF	TGTGCCAGCAGCCGGGGGACAGGCGGATTAGTAAAGGAGACCCAGTACTTC
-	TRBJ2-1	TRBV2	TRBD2	CASRRTSGNSEQFF	TGTGCCAGCAGGCGGACTAGCGGCAACAGTGAGCAGTTCTTC
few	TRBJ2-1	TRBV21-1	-	CASSYVAGGRREQFF	TGTGCCAGCAGCTACGTGGCGGGAGGTAGGCGGGAGCAGTTCTTC
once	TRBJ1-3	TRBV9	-	CASSVGEWWGSGNTIYF	TGTGCCAGCAGCGTAGGGGAGTGGTGGGGATCTGGAAACACCATATATTTT
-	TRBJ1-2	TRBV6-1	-	CASSDRASNYGYTF	TGTGCCAGCAGTGACAGGGCCTCTAACTATGGCTACACCTTC
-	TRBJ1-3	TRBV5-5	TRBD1	CASSLDRGPRNTIYF	TGTGCCAGCAGCTTGGACAGGGGGCCAAGAAACACCATATATTTT
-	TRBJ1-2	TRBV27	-	CASSLKGLDYGYTF	TGTGCCAGCAGTTTAAAGGGGTTGGACTATGGCTACACCTTC
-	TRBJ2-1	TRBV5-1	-	CASSPSVNEQFF	TGCGCCAGCAGCCCCAGCGTCAATGAGCAGTTCTTC
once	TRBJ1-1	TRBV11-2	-	CASTRWGGSAEAFF	TGTGCCAGCACCCGATGGGGGGGGAGCGCTGAAGCTTTCTTT
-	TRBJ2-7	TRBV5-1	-	CASSLEAGPYEQYF	TGCGCCAGCAGCTTGGAGGCAGGGCCCTACGAGCAGTACTTC
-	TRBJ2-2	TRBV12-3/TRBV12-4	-	CASSPGSGELFF	TGTGCCAGCAGCCCAGGGTCCGGGGAGCTGTTTTTT
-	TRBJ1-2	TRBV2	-	CASKENYGYTF	TGTGCCAGCAAGGAGAACTATGGCTACACCTTC